Below, 27 T cell receptor beta chains from the same sample are listed, as sequenced in a study of T cell clones after liver transplantation. The assay was immunoSEQ multiplex PCR, and TCRdb's table has in-frame clones only and misses some. This sample yields about 17,000 clones, of which 80% are seen a single time; roughly 40% belongs to the top ten. The source was CD8+ T cells from blood, collected around 50 months after liver transplant. These receptors were collected from a human patient who received a liver transplant. Part of the T cells may come from the graft donor.

In DNA, the CDR3 is TGCGCCAGCAGCCAAGATCCTCTACAGGGTGCTCAGCCCCAGCATTTT. Amino acid sequence: CASSQDPLQGAQPQHF. This chain connects TRBV4-3 to TRBJ1-5, with D maybe TRBD1 (6 bases). The CDR3 extends over 16 amino acids. Germline CDR1 reads LGHNA; CDR2 reads YSLEER. The V end lost 0 bases, the J end lost 6 bases, and 15 bases lay between the germline ends.

CDR3 DNA sequence: TGTGCCAGCAGCCAACTGTGGCGGAGGACTGAAGCTTTCTTT. Its protein is CASSQLWRRTEAFF. The rearrangement joins TRBV4-2 to TRBJ1-1; D not certain. CDR3 length equals 14 residues. Trimming pared 2 bases from V and 5 bases from J, leaving 12 bases between. Germline values: CDR1 LGHNA, CDR2 YNFKEQ.

The rearrangement joins TRBV5-4 to TRBJ1-1, with 11 bases aligning to TRBD1. This CDR3 has 14 residues. Germline CDR1 reads SGHNT; CDR2 reads YYREEE (reference sequence). V was clipped by 7 bases and J by 1 base; unmatched bases: 3. CDR3 in amino acids: CASGDRGANTEAFF. For the CDR3, the DNA is TGTGCCAGCGGGGACAGGGGGGCGAACACTGAAGCTTTCTTT.

The chain is built from TRBV4-1 and TRBJ2-7, with a possible D match to TRBD1 (6 bases). The length of the CDR3 is 15 residues. Germline V CDR1 and CDR2: MGHRA, YSYEKL. V was cut by 4 bases and J by 2 bases, with 15 bases left in between. The CDR3 spells CASSPARGRAYEQYF. Written as DNA, the CDR3 is TGCGCCAGCAGCCCCGCCAGGGGACGCGCCTACGAGCAGTACTTC.

The chain carries TRBV7-9 and TRBJ1-1, with D possibly being TRBD1 (6 bases). Germline values: CDR1 SEHNR, CDR2 FQNEAQ (reference sequence). The CDR3 spans 12 residues. V was cut by 5 bases and J by 7 bases, with 11 bases left in between. CDR3 amino acids: CASSPNRVEAFF. The DNA of the CDR3 is TGTGCCAGCAGCCCCAACAGGGTTGAAGCTTTCTTT.

The sample holds one count of this clone. The V call is TRBV9, the J call TRBJ2-3; a weak D match, TRBD2 (5 bases). The length of the CDR3 is 13 residues. V gave up 4 bases and J gave up 1 base, with 7 bases separating them. Germline V gene sequence: CDR1 SGDLS, CDR2 YYNGEE. The CDR3 nucleotides read TGTGCCAGCAGCCCCGGGGGCACAGATACGCAGTATTTT. The encoded protein is CASSPGGTDTQYF.

This rearrangement joins TRBV5-6 to TRBJ1-4; D gene unclear. With 1 base removed from V and 1 base from J, the gap between germline ends came to 11 bases. Looked up from germline, CDR1 is SGHDT and CDR2 is YYEEEE. CDR3 size: 16 residues. This CDR3 is CASSLSRAETNEKLFF. CDR3 nucleotide sequence: TGTGCCAGCAGCTTGAGTAGGGCCGAAACTAATGAAAAACTGTTTTTT.

V is TRBV27 and J is TRBJ1-1; no firm D call. Germline V gives CDR1 MNHEY, CDR2 SMNVEV (reference sequence). This CDR3 is built from 14 residues. Trimming stripped 4 bases from V and 1 base from J, with 10 bases between. CDR3 nucleotides: TGTGCCAGCAGTTACCGTGGGGAGAACACTGAAGCTTTCTTT. Translated: CASSYRGENTEAFF.

The chain is built from TRBV6-5 and TRBJ1-2, with no clear D. The V gene's germline CDR1 is MNHEY and CDR2 SVGAGI. The CDR3 runs to 16 residues. Trimming cost V 0 bases and J 4 bases, with 15 bases left between them. The CDR3 loop reads CASSYSKAGGGYGYTF. CDR3 sequence (DNA): TGTGCCAGCAGTTACTCGAAGGCCGGAGGTGGCTATGGCTACACCTTC.

The chain recombines TRBV19 with TRBJ2-1, with 9 bases matching TRBD1. The germline V gene encodes CDR1 LNHDA and CDR2 SQIVND (reference sequence). The CDR3 length is 15 residues. Unmatched junction bases numbered 6, after V lost 5 bases and J lost 4 bases. The CDR3 reads CASSLDRGLYNEQFF. The CDR3 DNA sequence: TGTGCCAGTAGTTTGGACAGGGGCTTATACAATGAGCAGTTCTTC.

This clone was counted a single time. The V call is TRBV27, the J call TRBJ2-3, with 14 bases lining up with TRBD2. This CDR3 is 19 amino acids long. Germline CDR1 is MNHEY and CDR2 is SMNVEV (reference sequence). The junction had 14 bases not matched to a gene; V was cut back by 5 bases and J by 4 bases. CDR3 in DNA: TGTGCCAGCAGTAAAACGGGACTAGCGGGAGCCCCCGGGGCAGATACGCAGTATTTT. Protein: CASSKTGLAGAPGADTQYF.

The gene calls are TRBV9 and TRBJ1-6; 8 nucleotides line up with TRBD1. The CDR3 covers 17 residues. V dropped 4 bases and J dropped 0; count of bases not matched to a gene: 6. CDR1 is SGDLS, CDR2 YYNGEE, per germline. CDR3 sequence reads: CASSPRQGSSYNSPLHF. For the CDR3, the DNA is TGTGCCAGCAGCCCTAGACAGGGGAGCTCCTATAATTCACCCCTCCACTTT.

CDR3 coding DNA: TGTGCCAGCAGTTACAGCCTGGGGAGGACGGATGAGCAGTTCTTC. Protein sequence: CASSYSLGRTDEQFF. The genes are TRBV6-6 and TRBJ2-1; possible D gene TRBD2, 6 bases. The germline CDR1 and CDR2 sequences are MNHNY and SVGAGI (reference sequence). CDR3 length equals 15 residues. Trimming took 2 bases from V and 8 from J, leaving 16 bases between them.

This clone is a singleton in its sample. This chain uses TRBV7-2 with TRBJ2-7, with 9 bases fitting TRBD1. CDR1 and CDR2 (germline): SGHTA, FQGNSA. Trimming removed 5 bases from V and 5 bases from J; junction bases left unmatched: 4. The CDR3 loop spans 13 amino acids. The CDR3 sequence is CASSAGTGNEQYF. The CDR3 DNA follows: TGTGCCAGCAGCGCCGGGACAGGGAACGAGCAGTACTTC. The full variable domain, its missing parts supplied by reference TRBV7-2 and TRBJ2-7, is GAGVSQSPSNKVTEKGKDVELRCDPISGHTALYWYRQSLGQGLEFLIYFQGNSAPDKSGLPSDRFSAERTGGSVSTLTIQRTQQEDSAVYLCASSAGTGNEQYFGPGTRLTVT.

This chain connects TRBV4-1 to TRBJ2-3; TRBD2 agrees at 9 bases. This CDR3 region has 15 residues. V lost 5 bases and J lost 2; bases outside the gene matches: 5. Germline values: CDR1 MGHRA, CDR2 YSYEKL. The CDR3, as DNA: TGCGCCAGCAGCGCGACTAGCGGAGACACAGATACGCAGTATTTT. Its translation: CASSATSGDTDTQYF.

Comment on this clone: The germline gene is not matched at one end of the junction; a read error may be the cause. The chain couples TRBV2 to TRBJ1-5, with TRBD1 matching 7 bases. The CDR3 sequence is 16 residues long. CDR1 and CDR2 from the germline V gene are SNHLY and FYNNEI. The CDR3 DNA reads as TGTGCCAGCAGTGGTCAGGGGGTTTTAACCGATCATCCCCAGCATTTT. The encoded protein is CASSGQGVLTDHPQHF.

The chain carries TRBV21-1 and TRBJ2-5. TRBV21-1 is listed as a pseudogene. CDR3 length: 13 residues. CDR3 amino acids: CASSKGGSETQYF. DNA for the CDR3: TGTGCCAGCAGCAAAGGGGGATCAGAGACCCAGTACTTC.

This clone has a count of ten or more. This chain joins TRBV6-5 and TRBJ1-1; D remains unclear. The CDR3 spans 13 residues. Trimming took off 5 bases at V and 4 bases at J, with 11 bases between the two ends. Germline loops: CDR1 MNHEY, CDR2 SVGAGI. CDR3: CASSTGFRTEAFF. CDR3 DNA sequence: TGTGCCAGCAGTACTGGGTTTCGCACTGAAGCTTTCTTT.

The gene calls are TRBV9 and TRBJ2-3, with 7 nucleotides matching TRBD2. With 0 bases clipped from V and 0 bases from J, the junction kept 4 bases outside the gene matches. Germline V gene data show CDR1 as SGDLS and CDR2 as YYNGEE. The CDR3 spans 16 residues. CDR3 region: CASSVVDSGSTDTQYF. The CDR3 DNA follows: TGTGCCAGCAGCGTAGTGGATAGCGGGAGCACAGATACGCAGTATTTT.

The genes are TRBV19 and TRBJ2-1, with 14 bases that match TRBD2. Trimming took 9 bases from V and 4 from J; bases not matched to a gene: 14. Looked up from germline, CDR1 is LNHDA and CDR2 is SQIVND (reference sequence). The CDR3 extends over 18 amino acids. CDR3: CASRGLAGDFSGYNEQFF. The CDR3 DNA follows: TGTGCCAGCCGGGGACTAGCGGGAGATTTTTCGGGATACAATGAGCAGTTCTTC. Combining the CDR3 with reference TRBV19 and TRBJ2-1 gives the whole variable domain DGGITQSPKYLFRKEGQNVTLSCEQNLNHDAMYWYRQDPGQGLRLIYYSQIVNDFQKGDIAEGYSVSREKKESFPLTVTSAQKNPTAFYLCASRGLAGDFSGYNEQFFGPGTRLTVL.

The V call is TRBV9, the J call TRBJ2-5, with 13 bases lining up with TRBD2. V lost 4 bases and J lost 5; bases outside the gene matches: 5. This CDR3 comprises 15 residues. Per the germline V gene, CDR1 is SGDLS and CDR2 is YYNGEE. In DNA, the CDR3 is TGTGCCAGCAGCCGGACTAGCGGGAGTGGGGAGACCCAGTACTTC. It translates to CASSRTSGSGETQYF.

A remark on this clone: In the same sample, other DNA sequences code for this CDR3. The chain uses TRBV7-2 and TRBJ2-3; a weak D match, TRBD2 (6 bases). This CDR3 is built from 15 residues. Germline V gene lookup returns CDR1 SGHTA and CDR2 FQGNSA. V lost 5 bases to trimming and J lost 3 bases, with 15 bases between them. In DNA form, the CDR3 reads TGTGCCAGCAGCCCAGACTCCGGGGGTACAGATACGCAGTATTTT. Protein: CASSPDSGGTDTQYF.

The chain employs TRBV6-4 and TRBJ2-7; D unclear. Germline V gene sequence: CDR1 MRHNA, CDR2 SNTAGT. V was shortened by 5 bases and J by 4 bases, with 9 bases between the two germline ends. CDR3 length equals 12 residues. The CDR3 here is CASSYNGYEQYF. CDR3 nucleotides: TGTGCCAGCAGTTACAACGGGTACGAGCAGTACTTC.

The chain employs TRBV9 and TRBJ2-2, with TRBD1 matching over 9 bases. The CDR3 covers 15 residues. CDR1 is SGDLS, CDR2 YYNGEE, per germline. V lost 3 bases and J lost 4; bases outside the gene matches: 4. In DNA, the CDR3 is TGTGCCAGCAGCGGGGACAGGGAAGGCACCGGGGAGCTGTTTTTT. It translates to CASSGDREGTGELFF.

This chain links TRBV4-3 with TRBJ2-7; 8 bases line up with TRBD2. The V and J ends lost 0 bases and 3 bases, in that order; junction bases with no gene match: 13. Germline V gene data show CDR1 as LGHNA and CDR2 as YSLEER. The CDR3 has 18 amino acids. CDR3 region: CASSQDQPGTSISYEQYF. The CDR3 coding sequence is TGCGCCAGCAGCCAAGACCAACCTGGGACTAGTATAAGCTACGAGCAGTACTTC.

The chain couples TRBV7-6 to TRBJ2-7; no definite D call. V gave up 1 base and J gave up 4 bases, with 8 bases separating them. The CDR3 covers 13 residues. The germline V gene has CDR1 SGHVS and CDR2 FNYEAQ. CDR3 in DNA: TGTGCCAGCAGCTTAGGCACTCTGTACGAGCAGTACTTC. This gives the protein CASSLGTLYEQYF.

The V gene is TRBV28, the J gene TRBJ2-3; 10 nucleotides agree with TRBD2. There are 14 residues in the CDR3. The V and J ends lost 3 bases and 8 bases, in that order; junction bases with no gene match: 5. Germline loops: CDR1 MDHEN, CDR2 SYDVKM. The CDR3 DNA is TGTGCCAGCAGTTTGGTAGCGGGAGGAGGTACGCAGTATTTT. Encoded protein: CASSLVAGGGTQYF. Looking up the rest from reference TRBV28 and TRBJ2-3 gives the full variable domain: DVKVTQSSRYLVKRTGEKVFLECVQDMDHENMFWYRQDPGLGLRLIYFSYDVKMKEKGDIPEGYSVSREKKERFSLILESASTNQTSMYLCASSLVAGGGTQYFGPGTRLTVL.